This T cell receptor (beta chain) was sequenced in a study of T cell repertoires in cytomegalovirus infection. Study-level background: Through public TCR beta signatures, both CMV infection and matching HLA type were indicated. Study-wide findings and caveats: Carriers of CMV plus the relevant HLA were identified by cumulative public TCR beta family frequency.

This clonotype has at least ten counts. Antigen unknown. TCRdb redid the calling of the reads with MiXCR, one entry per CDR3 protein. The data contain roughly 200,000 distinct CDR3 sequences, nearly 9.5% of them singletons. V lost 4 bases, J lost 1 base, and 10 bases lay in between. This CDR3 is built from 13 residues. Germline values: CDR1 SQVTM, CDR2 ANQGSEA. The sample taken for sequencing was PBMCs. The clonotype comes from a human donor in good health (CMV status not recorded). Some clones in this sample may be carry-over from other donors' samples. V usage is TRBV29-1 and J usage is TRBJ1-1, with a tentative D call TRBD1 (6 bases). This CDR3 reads CSVAGGRNTEAFF. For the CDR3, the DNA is TGCAGCGTTGCCGGGGGGCGGAACACTGAAGCTTTCTTT.